This T cell receptor beta chain was recorded in a study of beta chain features in type 1 diabetes. Broader study findings: Moderately but significantly shorter TCRB CDR3s were found in Type 1 diabetes patients in all four CD4+ subsets. Cells that show high TCR expression could be over-represented by cDNA sequencing. Relative to healthy donors, patients appeared to have naive, central memory and Treg TCRB repertoires that were more similar.

The ends were cut back, 3 bases at V and 1 base at J, with 10 bases in the middle. Per germline, CDR1 MNHNY and CDR2 SVGAGI (reference sequence). The CDR3 length is 14 residues. Reverse transcribing all isolated RNA meant expressed TCRB transcripts were sequenced. Assay: immunoSEQ multiplex PCR; the TCRdb copy retains only in-frame clones and omits some. There are 600,000 to 700,000 clones in the sample; roughly an eighth occur only once, and 0.09% to 0.15% lies in the top ten. In the case of this clone: Its antigen is not identified.

The authors took one heparinised blood draw, averaging approximately 120 mL, from each donor. The sequence derives from a man aged 25-40 years with type 1 diabetes. The chain carries TRBV6-6 and TRBJ2-7, with D perhaps TRBD1 (6 bases). The sequenced sample consisted of naive CD4+ T cells from blood. This chain's CDR3 is CASSYLQGSYEQYF. CDR3 coding DNA: TGTGCCAGCAGTTATTTACAGGGATCCTACGAGCAGTACTTC.